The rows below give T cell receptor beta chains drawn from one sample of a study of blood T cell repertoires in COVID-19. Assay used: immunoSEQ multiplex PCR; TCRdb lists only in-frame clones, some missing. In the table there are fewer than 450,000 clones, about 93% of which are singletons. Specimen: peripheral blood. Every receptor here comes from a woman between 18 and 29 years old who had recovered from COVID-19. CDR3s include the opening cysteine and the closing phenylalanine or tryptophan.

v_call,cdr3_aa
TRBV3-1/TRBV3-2,CASSKGQGAPNTEAFF
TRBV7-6,CASSSGTSGRAPYNEQFF
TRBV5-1,CASSWGHNQPQHF
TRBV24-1,CATSDPGQGLMGNQPQHF
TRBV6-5,CASGRGADGYTF
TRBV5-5,CASSYRNTGELFF
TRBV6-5,CASSPLVDSHEQFF
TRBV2,CASSETEIYNYGYTF
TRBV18,CASSASSGNTIYF
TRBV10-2,CASSESQGASGNTIYF
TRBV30,CAWSSRKETQYF
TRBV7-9,CASSFRGGYTF
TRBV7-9,CASSLEIGVSGNTIYF
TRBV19,CASSPRTGGQPQHF
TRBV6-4,CASSDSLAGNNEQFF
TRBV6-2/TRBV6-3,CASSSTDTQYF
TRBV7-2,CASSPQMNTEAFF
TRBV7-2,CASSLGEGRGLIYSPLHF
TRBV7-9,CASSLDRYGYTF
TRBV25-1,CASRTRTSPMTQYF
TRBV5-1,CASSLVLAGVNEQFF
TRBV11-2,CASSETPVYGYTF
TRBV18,CASSRDRGTNTEAFF
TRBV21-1,CASSLPRVDTQYF
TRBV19,CASSIRPRGETQYF
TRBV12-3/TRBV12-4,CASSLRVRDGYTF
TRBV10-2,CASSESTASGVRGDTQYF
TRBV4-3,CASSQEGGRTQYF
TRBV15,CATSRDAGPEETQYF
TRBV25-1,CASSDRTTPSGVTGEQFF
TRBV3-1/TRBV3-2,CASSQELGKDRGKINEQFF
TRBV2,CASSWGQLNTEAFF
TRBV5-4,CASSPWTGMNTEAFF
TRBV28,CASSSPNSPLHF
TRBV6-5,CASSLGQGRSEKLFF
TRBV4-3,CASSQGGVYEQFF
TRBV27,CASSFNNLSLAGENTGELFF
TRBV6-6,CASSLDRGTSEAFF
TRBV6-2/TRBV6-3,CASSYPAGRGTEAFF
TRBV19,CASIGVIQGAPAEAFF